The 25 T cell receptor beta chains in this list originate from one sample, sequenced in a study of blood T cell repertoires in COVID-19 (dated by TCRdb to 2019 to 2021). To prepare the library, the immunoSEQ multiplex PCR assay was applied. Entries here come from immuneACCESS through TCRdb and include only in-frame sequences with V and J called. Some clones fail to appear in such tables; in the studies checked, an unresolved V gene covers under half of the shortfall, and the cause of the remainder is unknown. This sample lists fewer than 250,000 clones; about 86% were detected once. 3.5% to 4% of the sample is in the top ten clones. What was sequenced was PBMCs or T cells enriched from blood (not recorded which). The receptors were sampled from a woman between 40 and 50 years old with acute COVID-19.

The J gene is TRBJ1-1, the V gene TRBV29-1; 7 bases line up with TRBD1. There are 12 residues in the CDR3. Germline values: CDR1 SQVTM, CDR2 ANQGSEA. Trimming took 7 bases from V and 5 from J; bases not matched to a gene: 7. CDR3 sequence reads: CSALQGRTEAFF. For the CDR3, the DNA is TGCAGCGCGCTACAGGGGCGAACTGAAGCTTTCTTT.

V gene TRBV6-2 or TRBV6-3 combines with J gene TRBJ1-1, with D maybe TRBD1 (5 bases). Deletions cut 5 bases from V and 5 bases from J, with 12 bases between. This CDR3 has 13 amino acids. The germline V gene encodes CDR1 MNHEY and CDR2 SVGEGT. CDR3 amino acids: CASSLAGRTEAFF. CDR3 nucleotide sequence: TGTGCCAGCAGTCTGGCAGGGCGTACTGAAGCTTTCTTT.

V is TRBV5-1 and J is TRBJ2-1; D might be TRBD1 (6 bases). Germline V lookup: CDR1 SGHRS, CDR2 YFSETQ. Deletions cut 0 bases from V and 2 bases from J, with 6 bases between. CDR3 size: 14 residues. The CDR3 coding sequence is TGCGCCAGCAGCTTGGCAGGGGCCTACAATGAGCAGTTCTTC. Amino acid sequence: CASSLAGAYNEQFF.

This CDR3 reads CASSPGQGHTDTQYF. In DNA form, the CDR3 reads TGTGCCAGCAGCCCGGGACAGGGACACACAGATACGCAGTATTTT. The rearrangement links TRBV11-3 to TRBJ2-3; 9 nucleotides line up with TRBD1. Germline CDR1 and CDR2: SGHNT and YENEEA. Trimming at V came to 5 bases and at J to 2 bases, leaving 5 bases not matched to a gene. CDR3 length equals 15 residues.

The chain combines TRBV10-3 with TRBJ2-3; possible D gene TRBD1, 5 bases. CDR1 is ENHRY and CDR2 is SYGVKD in the germline V gene. CDR3 length: 14 residues. Trimming stripped 4 bases from V and 1 base from J, with 9 bases between. The CDR3 region has the DNA TGTGCCATCAGTGCACAGGAACGCACAGATACGCAGTATTTT. It specifies CAISAQERTDTQYF.

The CDR3 sequence is CASSPGRGTSGGTDTQYF. In DNA, the CDR3 is TGTGCCAGCAGCCCAGGTCGAGGGACTAGCGGAGGCACAGATACGCAGTATTTT. The chain joins TRBV11-3 to TRBJ2-3; TRBD2 agrees at 11 bases. The CDR3 loop spans 18 amino acids. CDR1 is SGHNT, CDR2 YENEEA, per germline. The V gene end was trimmed by 5 bases and the J gene end by 1 base; junction bases not matched to a gene: 11.

The chain uses TRBV5-6 and TRBJ2-5; 10 bases agree with TRBD2. The germline V gene has CDR1 SGHDT and CDR2 YYEEEE. This CDR3 comprises 14 residues. V lost 4 bases and J lost 5; bases outside the gene matches: 5. The CDR3 is CASSAQTSGETQYF. The CDR3 region has the DNA TGTGCCAGCAGCGCCCAGACTAGCGGGGAGACCCAGTACTTC.

This clone was seen once. V gene TRBV6-1 combines with J gene TRBJ2-4; TRBD2 matches 7 bases. Trimming at V came to 0 bases and at J to 7 bases, leaving 15 bases not matched to a gene. Germline assignment: CDR1 MNHNS and CDR2 SASEGT. The CDR3 is made up of 18 amino acids. This CDR3 reads CASSEAHPMGGSGNIQYF. The DNA of the CDR3 is TGTGCCAGCAGTGAAGCTCACCCTATGGGGGGGTCCGGGAACATTCAGTACTTC.

DNA of the CDR3: TGTGCCTGGAGTACGAGGAATGAGCAGTTCTTC. This encodes CAWSTRNEQFF. The chain joins TRBV30 to TRBJ2-1; D gene uncertain. The CDR3 has 11 amino acids. CDR1 and CDR2 from the germline V gene are GTSNPN and SVGIG (reference sequence). V was clipped by 2 bases and J by 7 bases, with 6 bases between them.

This clone occurred once. The chain is built from TRBV28 and TRBJ2-7; 7 nucleotides line up with TRBD1. CDR3 length: 12 residues. The trim removed 5 bases at V and 12 bases at J, leaving 10 bases unmatched. CDR1 and CDR2 from the germline V gene are MDHEN and SYDVKM. The CDR3 region is CASSVGTAEGYF. The CDR3 DNA sequence: TGTGCCAGCAGTGTCGGGACAGCCGAGGGGTACTTC.

This sequence joins TRBV7-6 and TRBJ2-5; D might be TRBD2 (6 bases). CDR1 and CDR2 (germline): SGHVS, FNYEAQ. Trimming removed 2 bases from V and 5 bases from J, with 15 bases in between. The CDR3 runs 15 residues. In DNA, the CDR3 is TGTGCCAGCAGCTTACTAGCGCAGGTGGGGGAGACCCAGTACTTC. Translating it yields CASSLLAQVGETQYF.

V is TRBV28 and J is TRBJ2-1; 9 positions match TRBD2. The CDR3 spans 17 residues. V lost 3 bases and J lost 6; bases outside the gene matches: 12. CDR1 is MDHEN and CDR2 is SYDVKM in the germline V gene. The CDR3 sequence: CASSFGLAGRQGNEQFF. CDR3 in DNA: TGTGCCAGCAGTTTCGGCCTAGCGGGACGACAGGGCAATGAGCAGTTCTTC.

The gene calls are TRBV5-6 and TRBJ1-6; maybe TRBD1 (5 bases). CDR3 length: 15 residues. Per the germline V gene, CDR1 is SGHDT and CDR2 is YYEEEE. With 4 bases removed from V and 11 bases from J, the gap between germline ends came to 19 bases. The DNA of the CDR3 is TGTGCCAGCAGCCCCCGGGGGGGAAGGGCGGCACCCCTCCACTTT. It specifies CASSPRGGRAAPLHF.

The chain joins TRBV3-1 (or the pseudogene TRBV3-2) to TRBJ2-3; TRBD2 matches at 9 bases. Germline V CDR1 and CDR2: LGHDT, YNNKEL (reference sequence). Germline trimming cut 3 bases from V and 2 bases from J; bases unmatched to any gene: 12. CDR3 length: 18 residues. CDR3 coding DNA: TGTGCCAGCAGCCACTTGGCGGGAGGGCTTAGATACACAGATACGCAGTATTTT. It specifies CASSHLAGGLRYTDTQYF.

V is TRBV2 and J is TRBJ1-5, with 11 bases aligning to TRBD1. V shed 6 bases, J shed 7 bases, and the junction held 8 bases outside the gene matches. Germline V gene data show CDR1 as SNHLY and CDR2 as FYNNEI. There are 15 residues in the CDR3. The CDR3 nucleotides read TGTGCCAGCAGACGAGGACAGGGGGCTAGCCAGCCCCAGCATTTT. It is translated as CASRRGQGASQPQHF.

The chain has TRBV24-1 and TRBJ2-1; D ambiguous. This CDR3 region has 14 residues. Germline loops: CDR1 KGHDR, CDR2 SFDVKD. Between the trimmed V and J ends, which lost 9 bases and 5 bases, there was a span of 16 bases. Here the CDR3 DNA reads TGTGCCACCGTTAAGTCAGGTAGTAACAATGAGCAGTTCTTC. This sequence encodes CATVKSGSNNEQFF.

This clone was found once. This chain connects TRBV19 to TRBJ1-2; no firm D call. Trimming took 6 bases from V and 2 from J, leaving 7 bases between them. This CDR3 is built from 12 residues. Per germline, CDR1 LNHDA and CDR2 SQIVND (reference sequence). The CDR3 coding sequence is TGTGCCAGTAGATACGGGAACTATGGCTACACCTTC. Its translation: CASRYGNYGYTF.

This clone turned up a few times. The chain joins TRBV7-8 to TRBJ2-3; 8 positions agree with TRBD1. The CDR3 is made up of 15 amino acids. The germline V gene has CDR1 SGHVS and CDR2 FQNEAQ. V was clipped by 5 bases and J by 8 bases; unmatched bases: 12. CDR3 in amino acids: CASSATKKQGVTQYF. CDR3 nucleotide sequence: TGTGCCAGCAGCGCAACGAAAAAACAGGGGGTTACGCAGTATTTT.

The chain couples TRBV2 to TRBJ2-7; tentative D call: TRBD2 (6 bases). Trimming removed 0 bases from V and 5 bases from J, with 14 bases in between. The germline V gene encodes CDR1 SNHLY and CDR2 FYNNEI. The CDR3 consists of 15 residues. The CDR3 DNA follows: TGTGCCAGCAGTGAAGCCGGGAGAGGTGGAAACGAGCAGTACTTC. Residues: CASSEAGRGGNEQYF.

V and J are TRBV11-2 and TRBJ2-3, with D perhaps matching TRBD1 (6 bases). The ends were cut back, 0 bases at V and 0 bases at J, with 7 bases in the middle. Germline CDR1 and CDR2: SGHAT and FQNNGV. The CDR3 covers 15 residues. The CDR3 here is CASSLDRGSTDTQYF. The CDR3, as DNA: TGTGCCAGCAGCTTAGACAGGGGTAGCACAGATACGCAGTATTTT.

Only one count was recorded for this clone. The chain is built from TRBV7-8 and TRBJ1-2, with D hard to call. Between the trimmed V and J ends, which lost 1 base and 8 bases, there was a span of 17 bases. CDR3 length: 15 amino acids. Germline V gene sequence: CDR1 SGHVS, CDR2 FQNEAQ. CDR3 bases: TGTGCCAGCAGCTTAGTTGCACATTCACCGGGAGGCTACACCTTC. Protein: CASSLVAHSPGGYTF. The entire variable domain, with the rest obtained from reference TRBV7-8 and TRBJ1-2, is as follows: GAGVSQSPRYKVAKRGQDVALRCDPISGHVSLFWYQQALGQGPEFLTYFQNEAQLDKSGLPSDRFFAERPEGSVSTLKIQRTQQEDSAVYLCASSLVAHSPGGYTFGSGTRLTVV.

The chain is built from TRBV25-1 and TRBJ1-3; D not certain. The CDR3 runs to 15 residues. V shed 5 bases and J shed 0 bases, with 11 bases lying between them. Germline V lookup: CDR1 MGHDK, CDR2 SYGVNS. The CDR3 region is CASSRRELSGNTIYF. In nucleotides, the CDR3 is TGTGCCAGCAGTCGCCGGGAACTCTCTGGAAACACCATATATTTT.

For this clone: The sample holds other DNA sequences that translate to the same CDR3. CDR3 nucleotide sequence: TGTGCCAGCAGGGAGGGCCCTAGGAATGAGCAGTTCTTC. Translated: CASREGPRNEQFF. V and J are TRBV28 and TRBJ2-1; D might be TRBD2 (6 bases). The CDR3 runs to 13 residues. Between the trimmed V and J ends, which lost 6 bases and 7 bases, there was a span of 13 bases. CDR1 is MDHEN and CDR2 is SYDVKM in the germline V gene.

This clone has a handful of counts. The V and J genes are TRBV7-2 and TRBJ2-7; D call uncertain. From germline, CDR1 is SGHTA and CDR2 FQGNSA. Deletions cut 2 bases from V and 4 bases from J, with 12 bases between. The CDR3 covers 14 residues. The CDR3 sequence is CASSLIAVGYEQYF. In DNA form, the CDR3 reads TGTGCCAGCAGCTTAATAGCAGTTGGGTACGAGCAGTACTTC.

V gene TRBV7-9 combines with J gene TRBJ2-1, with 8 bases identical to TRBD2. CDR1 is SEHNR, CDR2 FQNEAQ, per germline (reference sequence). Trimming at V came to 5 bases and at J to 9 bases, leaving 6 bases not matched to a gene. This CDR3 is built from 13 residues. CDR3 in DNA: TGTGCCAGCAGCGCAGACGGGAGGGCTGAGCAGTTCTTC. It is translated as CASSADGRAEQFF.